The present T cell receptor (beta chain) was sequenced within a study of siplizumab effects on memory and regulatory T cells (dated by TCRdb to about 2019). Study-wide context: The study looked at the effect of siplizumab, an anti-CD2 antibody, on alloreactive T-cell subsets in allogeneic mixed lymphocyte reactions made from human PBMCs. Findings and caveats that apply to the study as a whole: Compared with memory T cells, unstimulated naive T cells appeared more diverse, and naive cells seemed to make a substantial contribution to the alloresponse. Because sequences below about 10^-5 frequency were poorly captured, only a minor fraction of alloreactive clones could be mapped to unstimulated subsets. Among mappable alloreactive CD4+ clones, the Treg-derived fraction averaged approximately 69% with siplizumab versus 26.9% in control reactions. Siplizumab significantly lowered the cumulative frequency of alloreactive sequences that could be traced to unstimulated CD4+ memory T cells. For roughly 80-96% of proliferating CD4+ or CD8+ clones, no naive or memory phenotype could be assigned. Whether proliferating Tregs from siplizumab cultures actually had suppressive function was not functionally confirmed.

Sorted unstimulated T cells and proliferating T cells recovered from mixed lymphocyte reactions underwent TCRbeta CDR3 sequencing. Fresh whole blood from some eleven HLA-typed healthy donors was used to isolate PBMCs. Library generation was performed with the immunoSEQ multiplex PCR assay. The deep sequencing platform assayed about 10^5 TCR templates per sample. Genomic DNA extracted from sorted T cells was the material used for TCRbeta CDR3 sequencing. The authors' pipeline ran thus. Clonal analysis of TCRbeta CDR3 data was done in the R programming language. Comparing unstimulated samples against CFSE-low samples taken after the reaction was how alloreactive CD4+ and CD8+ clones were defined. By matching sequences to the repertoires of sorted unstimulated Treg and non-Treg cells, each alloreactive CD4+ clone was assigned a regulatory or non-regulatory origin. TCRdb provides this immuneACCESS table in a form limited to in-frame rearrangements. Some clones are lacking; in checked studies, under half of them reflect an unresolved V gene, and why the rest are absent is not known. The V and J calls and the clone size are those of that table, but D and trimming were determined from the DNA. The table for this sample lists some 73,000 clones; roughly 93% of them were counted only once. Approximately 4.5% of the sample is taken by the ten largest.

Points on this clone: Its antigen remains undetermined. Per-nucleotide qualities are absent, and no much larger clonotype sits a single base away.

The sequenced sample consisted of CD8+ T cells sorted from blood. The receptor comes from a human donor in good health.

The DNA sequence is TGTGCCAGCAGCCAGGGACAGGGGGTAAGCACAGATACGCAGTATTTT. This codes for CASSQGQGVSTDTQYF. The V gene is TRBV7-9 and the J gene is TRBJ2-3; 11 nucleotides in the junction match TRBD1. V and J are trimmed by 5 bases and 0 bases, and the gene matches miss 4 bases of the junction. For CDR1 and CDR2, the germline V gene (reference sequence) lists SEHNR and FQNEAQ. The CDR3 spans 16 residues, from the cysteine through the phenylalanine. Here the CDR3 DNA is all that survives: 48 bases in frame from base 1.